This is a list of T cell receptor beta chains from one sample in a study of T cell responses to AZD1222 COVID-19 vaccine. Using immunoSEQ multiplex PCR, the repertoire was profiled, and TCRdb retains in-frame clones only, with some absent. The table includes about 110,000 clones, over 75% detected once. This material consisted of peripheral blood, taken on day 0 of AZD1222 vaccination. The receptors shown here come from an adult in good health. Each CDR3 is given with its conserved first and last residue. D genes are given only for firm matches. Part of the rows lack a size; the others show once, few, many or a class for expanded clones.

j_call clone_size cdr3_length d_call v_call cdr3_nt cdr3_aa
TRBJ2-5 . 17 TRBD2 TRBV28 TGTGCCAGCAGTTTCGTGGCTAGCGGGACCGGCGGCGAGACCCAGTACTTC CASSFVASGTGGETQYF
TRBJ1-5 . 16 TRBD1 TRBV5-3 TGTGCCAGAAGCTTGCCGGGAGGGACAGGAAATCAGCCCCAGCATTTT CARSLPGGTGNQPQHF
TRBJ1-2 . 14 . TRBV28 TGTGCCAGCAGGCGGGACGTCAGTAACTATGGCTACACCTTC CASRRDVSNYGYTF
TRBJ2-1 . 16 TRBD2 TRBV10-2 TGCGCCAGCAGCAGAGTGCCGGGGGGGCCTCTCAATGAGCAGTTCTTC CASSRVPGGPLNEQFF
TRBJ2-1 . 14 TRBD2 TRBV27 TGTGCCAGCAGTCCTAGCGGGAGGGACAATGAGCAGTTCTTC CASSPSGRDNEQFF
TRBJ2-1 few 15 TRBD2 TRBV5-1 TGCGCCAGCAGCTTCATCGCTAGCGGGGGGAATGAGCAGTTCTTC CASSFIASGGNEQFF
TRBJ2-3 . 14 . TRBV7-3 TGTGCCAGCAGCTTACAGGGGTGGACAGATACGCAGTATTTT CASSLQGWTDTQYF
TRBJ1-2 . 16 . TRBV18 TGTGCCAGCTCACTCTCCTTAGGCAGTGACGTCTATGGCTACACCTTC CASSLSLGSDVYGYTF
TRBJ2-7 . 13 . TRBV30 TGTGCCTGGAGTGGGGATGCACCCTACGAGCAGTACTTC CAWSGDAPYEQYF
TRBJ1-1 . 12 . TRBV7-9 TGTGCCAGCAGACGGGCGGACACTGAAGCTTTCTTT CASRRADTEAFF
TRBJ1-1 . 13 . TRBV18 TGTGCCAGCTCACCATATCTCGGGACTGAAGCTTTCTTT CASSPYLGTEAFF
TRBJ2-7 . 17 TRBD1 TRBV6-2/TRBV6-3 TGTGCCAGCAGTTATTTATCCGGGACAGGGAGGTTCAGCGAGCAGTACTTC CASSYLSGTGRFSEQYF
TRBJ2-5 . 17 TRBD2 TRBV18 TGTGCCAGCTCACAACTTTCACTAGCGGGAGGGCAAGAGACCCAGTACTTC CASSQLSLAGGQETQYF
TRBJ1-3 . 14 . TRBV28 TGTGCCAGCAGTTCAGCAGGGACTGGAAACACCATATATTTT CASSSAGTGNTIYF
TRBJ1-5 . 14 . TRBV19 TGTGCCAGTGCGCCGGGGGGCCCCAATCAGCCCCAGCATTTT CASAPGGPNQPQHF
TRBJ2-1 . 15 . TRBV2 TGTGCCAGCAGTGAAAATAGCGGAGCCTACAATGAGCAGTTCTTC CASSENSGAYNEQFF
TRBJ2-1 . 16 TRBD2 TRBV6-1 TGTGCCAGCAGTGGGTTTAGCGGGAGGGCCTACAATGAGCAGTTCTTC CASSGFSGRAYNEQFF
TRBJ2-3 few 16 . TRBV4-3 TGCGCCAGCAGCCAGGCCGCCGGGGCAAGCACAGATACGCAGTATTTT CASSQAAGASTDTQYF
TRBJ1-2 . 14 . TRBV19 TGTGCCAGTAGGGCGACAGATTTTAACTATGGCTACACCTTC CASRATDFNYGYTF
TRBJ1-3 . 14 TRBD1 TRBV6-6 TGTGCCAGCAGCTCGACAGGGAAAGGAAACACCATATATTTT CASSSTGKGNTIYF
TRBJ1-2 . 12 . TRBV5-3 TGTGCCAGAAGCAGGGGGAACTATGGCTACACCTTC CARSRGNYGYTF
TRBJ2-1 . 15 TRBD2 TRBV11-3 TGTGCCAGCAGCTTAACCGGGGGGAGGGTCAATGAGCAGTTCTTC CASSLTGGRVNEQFF
TRBJ1-5 . 16 . TRBV9 TGTGCCAGCAGCGGTTCTCAGAGGGCCACTAATCAGCCCCAGCATTTT CASSGSQRATNQPQHF
TRBJ2-3 . 15 TRBD2 TRBV7-3 TGTGCCAGCAGCCCGCGGGGGGGCCTAACAGATACGCAGTATTTT CASSPRGGLTDTQYF
TRBJ2-7 . 11 . TRBV12-3/TRBV12-4 TGTGCCAGCAGTTCCAGTACGAAGCAGTACTTC CASSSSTKQYF
TRBJ1-1 once 13 . TRBV12-3/TRBV12-4 TGTGCCAGCAGGGTCGATTATCGGTTAGTAGCTTTCTTT CASRVDYRLVAFF
TRBJ2-4 . 13 . TRBV6-5 TGTGCCAGCAAGGGCGAAGCCAAAAACATTCAGTACTTC CASKGEAKNIQYF
TRBJ1-5 . 15 TRBD1 TRBV27 TGTGCCAGCAGTTTAGGACAGGGCGGAAATCAGCCCCAGCATTTT CASSLGQGGNQPQHF
TRBJ1-6 once 14 . TRBV3-1/TRBV3-2 TGTGCCAGCAGCCAATACTGGAATAATTCACCCCTCCACTTT CASSQYWNNSPLHF
TRBJ1-2 once 14 . TRBV2 TGTGCCAGCACCGAGGTAGGGGGGAACTATGGCTACACCTTC CASTEVGGNYGYTF
TRBJ2-7 . 16 TRBD2 TRBV7-2 TGTGCCAGCAGCTCCGATACTAGCGGGAGAGAGTACGAGCAGTACTTC CASSSDTSGREYEQYF
TRBJ1-2 . 12 . TRBV28 TGTGCCAGCAGCCTACAGGGATATGGCTACACCTTC CASSLQGYGYTF
TRBJ2-4 . 17 . TRBV6-6 TGTGCCAGCCGTCCCGGGGAAGGGTTTGCGACCAAAAACATTCAGTACTTC CASRPGEGFATKNIQYF
TRBJ2-3 few 15 TRBD1 TRBV5-4 TGTGCCAGCAGATTGGACAGGGGAGTCACAGATACGCAGTATTTT CASRLDRGVTDTQYF
TRBJ1-5 few 14 . TRBV2 TGTGCCAGCAGTGTTGGTTGGGGAAGGGAGCCCCAGCATTTT CASSVGWGREPQHF
TRBJ1-5 . 19 TRBD1 TRBV15 TGTGCCACCAGCCAGACGAATAAACCGGGACAGGGGCGTTATCAGCCCCAGCATTTT CATSQTNKPGQGRYQPQHF
TRBJ1-2 . 13 . TRBV18 TGTGCCAGCTCACCACCCAGGGAAGGAGGCTACACCTTC CASSPPREGGYTF
TRBJ2-3 . 15 TRBD2 TRBV9 TGTGCCAGCGGGAAATTCGGGACTATCACAGATACGCAGTATTTT CASGKFGTITDTQYF
TRBJ2-5 . 15 TRBD1 TRBV11-2 TGTGCCAGCAGCTCGGGACAGGGGCCACAGGGGACCCAGTACTTC CASSSGQGPQGTQYF
TRBJ1-5 few 15 . TRBV6-2/TRBV6-3 TGTGCCAGCACCCCTGGTGCGCCTATCAATCAGCCCCAGCATTTT CASTPGAPINQPQHF
TRBJ2-2 . 18 TRBD1 TRBV18 TGTGCCAGCTCACCCCCCGGGACAGGGAACGCGAACACCGGGGAGCTGTTTTTT CASSPPGTGNANTGELFF
TRBJ2-2 . 18 . TRBV3-1/TRBV3-2 TGTGCCAGCAGCCAATCAAAAGGGGGGTTGGTTGGCACCGGGGAGCTGTTTTTT CASSQSKGGLVGTGELFF
TRBJ1-5 . 16 . TRBV21-1 TGTGCCAGCCCTTTCCGGCCGGACAGATTCAATCAGCCCCAGCATTTT CASPFRPDRFNQPQHF
TRBJ1-4 . 14 TRBD1 TRBV7-9 TGTGCCAGCAGCCCAGACAGGGGGCTTGAAAAACTGTTTTTT CASSPDRGLEKLFF
TRBJ2-7 . 14 . TRBV6-5 TGTGCCAGCACACAGGGTCTCTCCTTAGGGGAGCAGTACTTC CASTQGLSLGEQYF
TRBJ2-7 . 17 . TRBV2 TGTGCCAGCAGTCTTTCCGGGAAGGGGGGGAGCTCCTACGAGCAGTACTTC CASSLSGKGGSSYEQYF
TRBJ2-5 . 16 TRBD1 TRBV5-5 TGTGCCAGCAGCGCCCGGGACAGCTATTTCCAAGAGACCCAGTACTTC CASSARDSYFQETQYF
TRBJ1-1 once 13 . TRBV25-1 TGTGCCAGCAGGAGGAGGTTGAACACTGAAGCTTTCTTT CASRRRLNTEAFF
TRBJ2-7 . 14 TRBD2 TRBV7-2 TGTGCCAGCAGCTTGGGGACTAGCGTCGACGAGCAGTACTTC CASSLGTSVDEQYF
TRBJ1-1 . 14 TRBD1 TRBV28 TGTGCCAGCACCATAACAGGGGTGAGATTTGAAGCTTTCTTT CASTITGVRFEAFF
TRBJ2-1 . 16 TRBD1 TRBV27 TGTGCCAGCAGGTCACGAGACAGGGGGCGTTACAATGAGCAGTTCTTC CASRSRDRGRYNEQFF
TRBJ2-7 once 13 . TRBV28 TGTGCCAGCAGTTTCAAACCCTCCTACGAGCAGTACTTC CASSFKPSYEQYF
TRBJ2-5 . 15 . TRBV9 TGTGCCAGCAGCGTAGTGGCAGGGGCGCAAGAGACCCAGTACTTC CASSVVAGAQETQYF
TRBJ2-7 . 15 TRBD1 TRBV10-3 TGTGCCACATGGGGACGGGGACAGGGAGTTAACGAGCAGTACTTC CATWGRGQGVNEQYF
TRBJ1-5 . 15 TRBD1 TRBV7-3 TGTGCCAGCAGCTTAGTAGGGGGCGACAATCAGCCCCAGCATTTT CASSLVGGDNQPQHF